This TCR beta chain was profiled in a study of blood T cell repertoires in COVID-19. TCRdb's copy holds only in-frame clones and misses some; the assay was immunoSEQ multiplex PCR. The repertoire holds under 350,000 clones, with approximately 83% as singletons. Trimming pared 5 bases from V and 8 bases from J, leaving 15 bases between. Germline lookup yields CDR1 SGHAT and CDR2 FQNNGV. The CDR3 consists of 14 residues. The sample taken for sequencing was peripheral blood. The receptor was derived from a woman aged 50 to 60 who had recovered from COVID-19. This sequence joins TRBV11-2 and TRBJ1-4; possibly TRBD1 for D (5 bases). The CDR3 protein is CASSQNTGREKLFF. The CDR3, as DNA: TGTGCCAGCAGCCAAAATACAGGTCGGGAAAAACTGTTTTTT.